This T cell receptor (beta chain) derives from a study of cytomegalovirus exposure and HLA in healthy donors. Method: immunoSEQ multiplex PCR; TCRdb's copy keeps in-frame clones and lacks some. Seen here are about 69,000 clones, roughly 95% observed once, and the top ten hold 4.5%. The CDR3 is made up of 13 amino acids. The V gene's germline CDR1 is LNHDA and CDR2 SQIVND (reference sequence). Trimming removed 3 bases at V and 4 bases at J, with 10 bases between. The chain recombines TRBV19 with TRBJ2-7; unclear D gene. This sequence originates from a woman under 30 in good health and CMV-seropositive. The source material was PBMCs. The CDR3 DNA sequence: TGTGCCAGTAGTATGTTTTCAGATTACGAGCAGTACTTC. Translation: CASSMFSDYEQYF.